The 12 T cell receptor beta chains below come from one sample, sequenced in a study of response to subunit inactivated influenza vaccine. TCRdb re-called the RT-PCR reads through MiXCR, storing one row per CDR3 protein. Among roughly 540,000 distinct CDR3 sequences listed, 20% to 25% were seen once. These data were also reused for a study on T cells expressing NK-cell markers. That publication notes: Synthesis of TCR beta cDNA relied on 5'RACE template switching carrying UMIs.

The sample was CD4+ T cells sorted from PBMCs, taken 12 days after vaccination. The receptors were gathered from a man aged 50 to 60 who received an inactivated influenza vaccine.

The chain is built from TRBV7-9 and TRBJ2-1; 7 nucleotides align to TRBD2. V was clipped by 5 bases and J by 4 bases; unmatched bases: 14. The CDR3 length is 17 residues. Germline CDR1 and CDR2: SEHNR and FQNEAQ (reference sequence). CDR3 bases: TGTGCCAGCAGCCAAATCGAGTGGGCTAGCGGTTACAATGAGCAGTTCTTC. Encoded protein: CASSQIEWASGYNEQFF. The full variable domain, rest sourced from reference TRBV7-9 and TRBJ2-1, is DTGVSQNPRHKITKRGQNVTFRCDPISEHNRLYWYRQTLGQGPEFLTYFQNEAQLEKSRLLSDRFSAERPKGSFSTLEIQRTEQGDSAMYLCASSQIEWASGYNEQFFGPGTRLTVL.

The V gene is TRBV19, the J gene TRBJ1-1, with D unresolved. V lost 3 bases to trimming and J lost 0 bases, with 14 bases between them. Germline V gene lookup returns CDR1 LNHDA and CDR2 SQIVND (reference sequence). This CDR3 is 16 amino acids long. The CDR3 region is CASSMLPRAVNTEAFF. CDR3 coding DNA: TGTGCCAGTAGTATGCTCCCGCGAGCTGTGAACACTGAAGCTTTCTTT.

In this sample, this clonotype turned up a few times. This rearrangement joins TRBV25-1 to TRBJ1-2; a possible D gene is TRBD1 (6 bases). V was clipped by 3 bases and J by 1 base, with 9 bases between them. The CDR3 totals 14 residues. CDR1 and CDR2 from the germline V gene are MGHDK and SYGVNS. The CDR3 sequence is CASSDGGLNYGYTF. CDR3 DNA: TGTGCCAGCAGTGACGGGGGGCTTAACTATGGCTACACCTTC.

This clonotype has a count of ten or more. V and J are TRBV12-3 or TRBV12-4 and TRBJ1-3; the D is unclear. The CDR3 length is 15 residues. Trimming stripped 3 bases from V and 0 bases from J, with 9 bases between. The CDR3 here is CASSFGSPSGNTIYF. CDR3 DNA sequence: TGTGCCAGCAGTTTCGGTTCTCCCTCTGGAAACACCATATATTTT.

This sequence joins TRBV4-1 and TRBJ2-2, with 10 bases matching TRBD1. The CDR3 is 16 amino acids. Germline assignment: CDR1 MGHRA and CDR2 YSYEKL. The junction had 2 bases not matched to a gene; V was cut back by 4 bases and J by 0 bases. The chain's CDR3 is CASSPTGGANTGELFF. DNA of the CDR3: TGCGCCAGCAGCCCGACAGGGGGCGCGAACACCGGGGAGCTGTTTTTT.

This clonotype was recorded a few times. CDR3 nucleotides: TGCAGTCATGACAGGGCGGGAGATACGCAGTATTTT. It yields the protein CSHDRAGDTQYF. V is TRBV29-1 and J is TRBJ2-3; TRBD1 matches 7 bases. The CDR3 is 12 amino acids. Germline V gene data show CDR1 as SQVTM and CDR2 as ANQGSEA.

A single count supports this clonotype. This may stem from a read error, because a much larger clone lies one nucleotide away. The rearrangement joins TRBV2 to TRBJ2-1; D unclear. The germline CDR1 and CDR2 sequences are SNHLY and FYNNEI. CDR3 length: 11 amino acids. The ends were cut back, 2 bases at V and 7 bases at J, with 3 bases in the middle. The CDR3 here is CASSEWNEQFF. CDR3 nucleotide sequence: TGTGCCAGCAGTGAATGGAATGAGCAGTTCTTC. The full variable domain, completed using reference TRBV2 and TRBJ2-1, is EPEVTQTPSHQVTQMGQEVILRCVPISNHLYFYWYRQILGQKVEFLVSFYNNEISEKSEIFDDQFSVERPDGSNFTLKIRSTKLEDSAMYFCASSEWNEQFFGPGTRLTVL.

J is TRBJ2-1 and V is TRBV7-9; 8 bases line up with TRBD2. With 5 bases clipped from V and 6 bases from J, the junction kept 3 bases outside the gene matches. The V gene's germline CDR1 is SEHNR and CDR2 FQNEAQ (reference sequence). The CDR3 has 13 amino acids. CDR3 loop: CASSRAGGNEQFF. The CDR3 nucleotides are TGTGCCAGCAGCCGGGCGGGGGGCAATGAGCAGTTCTTC.

This clonotype was detected only a few times. The chain joins TRBV29-1 to TRBJ2-1; TRBD2 matches at 10 bases. Trimming removed 6 bases from V and 2 bases from J; junction bases left unmatched: 10. The CDR3 is 16 amino acids. In germline, CDR1 is SQVTM, CDR2 ANQGSEA. CDR3 loop: CSVARTSGSPYNEQFF. CDR3 coding DNA: TGCAGCGTCGCACGGACTAGCGGATCCCCCTACAATGAGCAGTTCTTC.

Details on this clonotype: One junction end does not reproduce the germline sequence, and a read error may be involved. CDR3 amino acids: CASRHRDYTDTHYF. Written as DNA, the CDR3 is TGTGCCAGCAGGCACCGGGACTACACAGATACGCATTATTTT. The chain has TRBV6-2 or TRBV6-3 and TRBJ2-3; 7 positions agree with TRBD2. The CDR3 loop spans 14 amino acids. Germline V gene sequence: CDR1 MNHEY, CDR2 SVGEGT.

The rearrangement links TRBV6-2 or TRBV6-3 to TRBJ2-1; D possibly corresponds to TRBD2 (7 bases). CDR1 is MNHEY and CDR2 is SVGEGT in the germline V gene. V was trimmed by 4 bases and J by 0 bases, leaving 10 bases between them. The CDR3 has 15 residues. The CDR3 here is CASSWRGPSYNEQFF. CDR3 bases: TGTGCCAGCAGTTGGCGGGGGCCCTCCTACAATGAGCAGTTCTTC.

Only a few counts were recorded for this clonotype. The CDR3 loop reads CASSGTSGFGGTQYF. CDR3 nucleotide sequence: TGTGCCAGCAGCGGGACTAGCGGGTTTGGTGGAACGCAGTATTTT. V usage is TRBV6-1 and J usage is TRBJ2-3; 12 bases align to TRBD2. CDR1 is MNHNS, CDR2 SASEGT, per germline. The V gene end was trimmed by 6 bases and the J gene end by 9 bases; junction bases not matched to a gene: 10. The CDR3 sequence is 15 residues long.